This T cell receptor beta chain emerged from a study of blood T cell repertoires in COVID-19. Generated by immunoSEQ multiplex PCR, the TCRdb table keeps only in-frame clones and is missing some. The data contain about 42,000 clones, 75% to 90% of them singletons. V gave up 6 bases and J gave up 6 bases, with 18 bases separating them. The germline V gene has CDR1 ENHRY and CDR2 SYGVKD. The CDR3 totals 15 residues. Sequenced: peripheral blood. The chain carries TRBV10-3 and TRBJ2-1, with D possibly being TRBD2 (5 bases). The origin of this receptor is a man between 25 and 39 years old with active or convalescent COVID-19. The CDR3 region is CAIRASTGLGNEQFF. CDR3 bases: TGTGCCATCAGGGCTTCAACGGGATTGGGCAATGAGCAGTTCTTC.